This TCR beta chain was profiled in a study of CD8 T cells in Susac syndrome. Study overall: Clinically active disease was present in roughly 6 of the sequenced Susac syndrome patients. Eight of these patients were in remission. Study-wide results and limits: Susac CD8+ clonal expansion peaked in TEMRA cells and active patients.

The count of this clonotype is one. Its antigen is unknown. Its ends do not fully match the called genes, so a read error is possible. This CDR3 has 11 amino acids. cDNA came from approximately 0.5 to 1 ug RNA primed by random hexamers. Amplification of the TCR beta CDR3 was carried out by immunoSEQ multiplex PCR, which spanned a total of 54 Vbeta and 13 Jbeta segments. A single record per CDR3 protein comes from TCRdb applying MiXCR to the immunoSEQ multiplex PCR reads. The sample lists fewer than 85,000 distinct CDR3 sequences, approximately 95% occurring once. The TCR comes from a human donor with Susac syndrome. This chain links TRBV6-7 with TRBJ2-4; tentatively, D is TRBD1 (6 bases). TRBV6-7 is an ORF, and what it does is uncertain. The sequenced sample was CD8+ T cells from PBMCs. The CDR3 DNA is TGTGCCAGCAGTTACTGGGACATCCTCCTCTTC. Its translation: CASSYWDILLF.